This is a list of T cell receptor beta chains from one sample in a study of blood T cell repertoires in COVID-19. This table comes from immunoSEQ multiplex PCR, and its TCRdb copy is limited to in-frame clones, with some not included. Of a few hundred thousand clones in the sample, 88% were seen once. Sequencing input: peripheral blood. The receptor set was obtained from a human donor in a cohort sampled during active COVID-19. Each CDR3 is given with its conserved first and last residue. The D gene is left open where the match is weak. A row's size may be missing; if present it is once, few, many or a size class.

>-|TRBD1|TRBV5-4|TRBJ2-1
TGTGCCAGCAGCCGTATAAGGGGGCTTACCGACAATGAGCAGTTCTTC
CASSRIRGLTDNEQFF
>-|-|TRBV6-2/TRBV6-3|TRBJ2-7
TGTGCCAGCAGTCCCCCGCCCACTAGAAGTATGCACGAGCAGTACTTC
CASSPPPTRSMHEQYF
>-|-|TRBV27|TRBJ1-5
TGTGCCAGCAGTTTATCTCTTCGTCAGCCCCAGCATTTT
CASSLSLRQPQHF
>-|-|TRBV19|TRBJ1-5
TGTGCCAGTAGCGGACAGTCATATAGCAATCAGCCCCAGCATTTT
CASSGQSYSNQPQHF
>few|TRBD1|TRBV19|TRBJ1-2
TGTGCCAGTAGCCGGACAGGGGACTATGGCTACACCTTC
CASSRTGDYGYTF
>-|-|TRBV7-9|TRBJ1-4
TGTGCCAGCAGCTCAACCGGGACCCAGGCCGGAGCGGAGGGGAAACTGTTTTTT
CASSSTGTQAGAEGKLFF
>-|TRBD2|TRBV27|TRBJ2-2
TGTGCCAGCAGTCCAACTAGCGTGGTCGGGGAGCTGTTTTTT
CASSPTSVVGELFF
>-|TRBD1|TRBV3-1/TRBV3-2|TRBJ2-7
TGTGCCAGCAGCCAAGCGCTGGGACAGGGCTACGAGCAGTACTTC
CASSQALGQGYEQYF
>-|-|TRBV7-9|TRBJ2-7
TGTGCCAGCAGCCGGGACACTAGCTCCTACGAGCAGTACTTC
CASSRDTSSYEQYF
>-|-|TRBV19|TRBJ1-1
TGTGCCAGTAGTACCCGGGGATTGAACACTGAAGCTTTCTTT
CASSTRGLNTEAFF
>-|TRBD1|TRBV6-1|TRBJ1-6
TGTGCCAGCAGTGCCCGACAGGGCCAAGGAAATTCACCCCTCCACTTT
CASSARQGQGNSPLHF
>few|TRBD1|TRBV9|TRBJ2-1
TGTGCCAGCAGCTCCGGACAGGGGAATGAGCAGTTCTTC
CASSSGQGNEQFF
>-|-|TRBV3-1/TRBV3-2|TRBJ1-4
TGTGCCAGCAGCCCCACCCCCAGGCTAAATGAAAAACTGTTTTTT
CASSPTPRLNEKLFF
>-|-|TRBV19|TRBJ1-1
TGTGCCAGTAGTATGGGGAGGGACACTGAAGCTTTCTTT
CASSMGRDTEAFF
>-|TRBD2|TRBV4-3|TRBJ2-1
TGCGCCAGCAGCCAAGAGCCTAGCGGGGCGAGCTCCTACAATGAGCAGTTCTTC
CASSQEPSGASSYNEQFF
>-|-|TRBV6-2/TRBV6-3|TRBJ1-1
TGTGCCAGCAGACCTACCACAAGTACAATCGCTGAAGCTTTCTTT
CASRPTTSTIAEAFF
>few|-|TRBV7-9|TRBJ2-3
TGTGCCAGCAGCTCCGTGAGCACAGATACGCAGTATTTT
CASSSVSTDTQYF
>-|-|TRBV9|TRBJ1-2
TGTGCCAGCAGCGTCCAGGGCAACTATGGCTACACCTTC
CASSVQGNYGYTF
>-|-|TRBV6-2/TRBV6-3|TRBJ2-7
TGTGCCAGCAGTTACCCATCGGGTGGCCTCACCCTGGACTACGAGCAGTACTTC
CASSYPSGGLTLDYEQYF
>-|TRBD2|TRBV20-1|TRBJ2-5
TGCAGTGCTAGTATACTAGCGGGGGGCCGGGAGACCCAGTACTTC
CSASILAGGRETQYF
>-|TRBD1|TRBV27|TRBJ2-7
TGTGCCAGCAGCCCTGAGACAGGGGGTCGCGAGCAGTACTTC
CASSPETGGREQYF
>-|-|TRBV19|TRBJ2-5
TGTGCCAGTAGTACTCAAGAGACCCAGTACTTC
CASSTQETQYF
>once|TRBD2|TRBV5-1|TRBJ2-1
TGCGCCAGCAGCTTGTTCCTAGCGGGGGGGAGCTCCTACAATGAGCAGTTCTTC
CASSLFLAGGSSYNEQFF
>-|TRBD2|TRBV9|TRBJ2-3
TGTGCCAGCAGCTCCGACACCCTTACCCTGGGGGGGGATACGCAGTATTTT
CASSSDTLTLGGDTQYF
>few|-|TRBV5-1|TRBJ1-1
TGCGCCAGCGGATACAGGTCAACTGAAGCTTTCTTT
CASGYRSTEAFF
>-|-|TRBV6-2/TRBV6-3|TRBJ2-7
TGTGCCAGCAGTTACTCCCGGGGCGAGCAGTACTTC
CASSYSRGEQYF
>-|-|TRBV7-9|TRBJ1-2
TGTGCCAGCAGCTTAGTTCTGGGGGCCTCCTATGGCTACACCTTC
CASSLVLGASYGYTF
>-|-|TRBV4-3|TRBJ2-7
TGCGCCAGCAGCTCGACACCTAGCGCAGCCTACGAGCAGTACTTC
CASSSTPSAAYEQYF
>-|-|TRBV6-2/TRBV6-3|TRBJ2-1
TGTGCCAGCAGCAGGGCTGGGGTAGCGAGATACAATGAGCAGTTCTTC
CASSRAGVARYNEQFF
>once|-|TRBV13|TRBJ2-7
TGTGCCAGCAGCTTCGGACTGTACTACGAGCAGTACTTC
CASSFGLYYEQYF
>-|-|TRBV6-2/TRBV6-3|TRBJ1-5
TGTGCCAGCAGTTACGCATGGGGGGATCAGCCCCAGCATTTT
CASSYAWGDQPQHF
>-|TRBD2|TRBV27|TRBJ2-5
TGTGCCAGCAGTTTTGGGATAGCGGGGGGCCAAGAGACCCAGTACTTC
CASSFGIAGGQETQYF
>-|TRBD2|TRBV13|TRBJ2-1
TGTGCCAGCAGCCTGTCTACTAGCGGGAGTAGAGAGCAGTTCTTC
CASSLSTSGSREQFF
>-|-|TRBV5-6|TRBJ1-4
TGTGCCAGCAGCGGCGTGGGGGGAACTAATGAAAAACTGTTTTTT
CASSGVGGTNEKLFF
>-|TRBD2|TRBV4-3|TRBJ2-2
TGCGCCAACAGCCAAGAGCTAGCGGGTTTCGCGAACACCGGGGAGCTGTTTTTT
CANSQELAGFANTGELFF
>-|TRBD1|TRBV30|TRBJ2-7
TGTGCCTGGAGCCTCGGGGGGACAGGGAGCGAGCAGTACTTC
CAWSLGGTGSEQYF
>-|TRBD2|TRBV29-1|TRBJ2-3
TGCAGCGTTGAGGTAGCGGGGGTCACAGATACGCAGTATTTT
CSVEVAGVTDTQYF
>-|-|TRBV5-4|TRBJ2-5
TGTGCCACCGCAGGAGGGTTAAGTCGCGGAGAGACCCAGTACTTC
CATAGGLSRGETQYF
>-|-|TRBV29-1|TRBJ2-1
TGCAGCGTTCTAGTGGGGAGCTCCTACAATGAGCAGTTCTTC
CSVLVGSSYNEQFF
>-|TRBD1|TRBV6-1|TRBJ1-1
TGTGCCAGCAGTGAACCTGGGACAGGCTCAGAATTCAGAGCAGACACTGAAGCTTTCTTT
CASSEPGTGSEFRADTEAFF
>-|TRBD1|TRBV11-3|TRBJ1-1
TGTGCCAGCAGCTTAGCCGGGACAGGGGCCATGAACACTGAAGCTTTCTTT
CASSLAGTGAMNTEAFF
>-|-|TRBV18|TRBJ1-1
TGTGCCAGCTCACCACCGATGGAGGGCAGTGGTGAAGCTTTCTTT
CASSPPMEGSGEAFF
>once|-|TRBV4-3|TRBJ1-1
TGCGCCAGCAGCAATGTCCAGGGGACGCTTTTTGAAGCTTTCTTT
CASSNVQGTLFEAFF
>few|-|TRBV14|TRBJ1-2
TGTGCCAGCAGCCAAGCAACCCAGACACTCTATGGCTACACCTTC
CASSQATQTLYGYTF
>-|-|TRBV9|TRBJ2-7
TGTGCCAGCAGCGCAGGCCCGGGACTTGCTTACGAGCAGTACTTC
CASSAGPGLAYEQYF
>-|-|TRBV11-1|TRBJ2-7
TGTGCCAGCAGCTTCTTCCCAGGCTCAGGGTACGAGCAGTACTTC
CASSFFPGSGYEQYF
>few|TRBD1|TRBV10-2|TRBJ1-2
TGCGCCAGCAGTGATGACAGGGGGCGCGGCTATGGCTACACCTTC
CASSDDRGRGYGYTF
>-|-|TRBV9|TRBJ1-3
TGTGCCAGCAGCGTAGAACTGAGGGGGATCTCTGGAAACACCATATATTTT
CASSVELRGISGNTIYF
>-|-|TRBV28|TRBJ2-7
TGTGCCAGCAGTTTACCCGTTGGGGGGATGGCCTACGAGCAGTACTTC
CASSLPVGGMAYEQYF
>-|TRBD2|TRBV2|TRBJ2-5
TGTGCCAGCAGCGGACTAGCGGGAGGGCAGGAGACCCAGTACTTC
CASSGLAGGQETQYF
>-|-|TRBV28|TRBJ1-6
TGTGCCAGCAGTCGCCGGTCTGTTGTGAGCCCCTATAATTCACCCCTCCACTTT
CASSRRSVVSPYNSPLHF
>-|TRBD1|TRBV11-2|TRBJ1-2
TGTGCCAGCAGCGGAGGGACAGGGCCATACTATGGCTACACCTTC
CASSGGTGPYYGYTF
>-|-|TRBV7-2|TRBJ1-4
TGTGCCAGCAGCCCGTGGTGGGGTGCGGGTGAAAAACTGTTTTTT
CASSPWWGAGEKLFF
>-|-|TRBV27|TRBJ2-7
TGTGCCAGCAGCGACAAGTCCTACGAGCAGTACTTC
CASSDKSYEQYF
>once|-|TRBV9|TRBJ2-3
TGTGCCAGCAGCGGGAGGGGACCGTCAGACACAGATACGCAGTATTTT
CASSGRGPSDTDTQYF